This T cell receptor beta chain was profiled in a study of response to subunit inactivated influenza vaccine. Points from the study as a whole: Authors suggested that a seasonal influenza vaccination recruits few new T cells each time.

In regard to this clonotype: No antigen is known for it.

The germline CDR1 and CDR2 sequences are SGHVS and FNYEAQ. Trimming cost V 5 bases and J 2 bases, with 15 bases left between them. The CDR3 runs to 15 residues. TCRdb analysed the RT-PCR reads with MiXCR anew, one entry per CDR3 protein. Of hundreds of thousands of distinct CDR3 sequences listed, about 25% are singletons. This chain joins TRBV7-6 and TRBJ2-5; a possible D gene is TRBD1 (6 bases). The TCR sequence derives from a man aged 45 to 65 who received an inactivated influenza vaccine. Sequenced here: CD4+ T cells sorted from PBMCs, sampled 4 to 6 days after vaccination. The CDR3 region is CASSVLSRGQETQYF. The CDR3 DNA is TGTGCCAGCAGCGTCCTGAGCAGGGGTCAAGAGACCCAGTACTTC.